This T cell receptor (beta chain) was sequenced during a study of T cell responses to AZD1222 COVID-19 vaccine. The study's findings and limits: Two AZD1222 administrations were followed by greater Spike-specific TCR breadth and depth. Baseline seropositivity characterized only 5 or 6 AZD1222 recipients. It should be noted that donors were predominantly white British and more often female, and clonal diversity was possibly underestimated. Sampled repertoires all dated from after the peak T cell response.

Of note for this clone: Its antigen is still unknown.

The CDR3 spans 13 residues. V shed 0 bases and J shed 2 bases, with 6 bases lying between them. Germline loops: CDR1 SGHRS, CDR2 YFSETQ. Sequencing was performed with immunoSEQ multiplex PCR; in TCRdb, only in-frame clones are kept and a portion is missing. Here the sample spans around 180,000 clones, approximately 90% being singletons. The sequences come from peripheral blood, collected 28 days after the second AZD1222 dose. The sequence was collected from an adult who received the AZD1222 COVID-19 vaccine. The chain is built from TRBV5-1 and TRBJ2-7; no clear D. The DNA of the CDR3 is TGCGCCAGCAGCTTGGACGGACCCTACGAGCAGTACTTC. Amino acids: CASSLDGPYEQYF.